What follows are 18 T cell receptor beta chains derived from one specimen sequenced in a study of siplizumab effects on memory and regulatory T cells. TCRdb's table, derived via immunoSEQ multiplex PCR, lists solely in-frame clones and lacks some. The sample consists of over 85,000 clones, 94% of them appearing once. The specimen sequenced was non-Treg CD4+ T cells sorted from blood. These receptor sequences come from a human donor in good health.

The chain employs TRBV5-1 and TRBJ1-4; unclear D gene. The CDR3 is 15 residues long. The V and J ends lost 1 base and 8 bases respectively, with 15 bases between them. Germline CDR1 and CDR2: SGHRS and YFSETQ. DNA for the CDR3: TGCGCCAGCAGCTTGTTTCCAAAGGGTGGAGAAAAACTGTTTTTT. This sequence encodes CASSLFPKGGEKLFF.

The chain has TRBV19 and TRBJ2-5, with D uncertain. Trimming left V 3 bases short and J 0 bases short, with 11 bases between. The germline gives CDR1 LNHDA, CDR2 SQIVND (reference sequence). The CDR3 covers 15 residues. In nucleotides, the CDR3 is TGTGCCAGTAGTATCCGGACGGTTAACCAAGAGACCCAGTACTTC. Amino acids: CASSIRTVNQETQYF.

The rearrangement links TRBV18 to TRBJ2-5, with D perhaps matching TRBD2 (5 bases). The CDR3 loop spans 16 amino acids. Germline lookup yields CDR1 KGHSH and CDR2 LQKENI. Trimming pared 0 bases from V and 1 base from J, leaving 12 bases between. The CDR3 coding sequence is TGTGCCAGCTCACCACCGGAAACCGGGATCCAAGAGACCCAGTACTTC. Protein: CASSPPETGIQETQYF.

This clone is a singleton in its sample. The V gene is TRBV6-1, the J gene TRBJ2-2; TRBD1 aligns across 12 bases. CDR3 length: 15 amino acids. CDR1 is MNHNS and CDR2 is SASEGT in the germline V gene. V was clipped by 4 bases and J by 6 bases; unmatched bases: 3. CDR3 amino acids: CASSGWDRGPGELFF. CDR3 in DNA: TGTGCCAGCAGTGGATGGGACAGGGGGCCCGGGGAGCTGTTTTTT.

The CDR3 nucleotides are TGTGCCAGCAGCGGTGGCGGGACTAGCGGGCTAGGGGGTCAGGGTGAGCAGTTCTTC. Protein: CASSGGGTSGLGGQGEQFF. The chain uses TRBV5-4 and TRBJ2-1; 12 nucleotides align to TRBD2. CDR3 length equals 19 residues. The ends lost 4 bases at V and 9 bases at J; junction bases unmatched: 20. Germline CDR1 is SGHNT and CDR2 is YYREEE (reference sequence).

J is TRBJ1-6 and V is TRBV7-9, with no clear D. Trimming shortened V by 5 bases and J by 0 bases, and 5 bases separated the two germline ends. CDR3 length: 14 amino acids. CDR1 SEHNR and CDR2 FQNEAQ come from the germline V gene (reference sequence). CDR3 DNA sequence: TGTGCCAGCAGCAGCGGCTCCTATAATTCACCCCTCCACTTT. It codes for CASSSGSYNSPLHF.

CDR3 sequence (DNA): TGTGCCAGCACTGCCACAGGATCCTACGAGCAGTACTTC. Residues: CASTATGSYEQYF. The chain carries TRBV2 and TRBJ2-7, with D tentatively TRBD1 (5 bases). The CDR3 sequence is 13 residues long. Trimming left V 7 bases short and J 1 base short, with 11 bases between. Germline CDR1 and CDR2: SNHLY and FYNNEI. Using reference TRBV2 and TRBJ2-7 for the parts outside the CDR3, the full variable domain is EPEVTQTPSHQVTQMGQEVILRCVPISNHLYFYWYRQILGQKVEFLVSFYNNEISEKSEIFDDQFSVERPDGSNFTLKIRSTKLEDSAMYFCASTATGSYEQYFGPGTRLTVT.

This chain joins TRBV6-5 and TRBJ1-2; D unresolved. Trimming pared 7 bases from V and 4 bases from J, leaving 19 bases between. Germline-derived CDR1 and CDR2 are MNHEY and SVGAGI. The CDR3 contains 15 residues. The CDR3 region is CASTPQNRLSYGYTF. CDR3 bases: TGTGCCAGCACCCCCCAAAACCGTCTATCCTATGGCTACACCTTC.

The chain links TRBV28 to TRBJ2-7; D may be TRBD2 (6 bases). This CDR3 region has 16 residues. The germline V gene has CDR1 MDHEN and CDR2 SYDVKM. The ends were cut back, 6 bases at V and 1 base at J, with 19 bases in the middle. As DNA, the CDR3 is TGTGCCAGCAGAATATCAGCTTATCGGGGGTCCTACGAGCAGTACTTC. Translated: CASRISAYRGSYEQYF.

J is TRBJ1-5 and V is TRBV23-1; 8 bases are a match to TRBD1. TRBV23-1 is marked as an open reading frame, function uncertain. This CDR3 region has 16 residues. J was trimmed by 7 bases and V by 4 bases; bases with no gene match: 12. In nucleotides, the CDR3 is TGCGCCAGCAGTCCCTGGACAGGGAGGGAAGGGCAGCCCCAGCATTTT. Translation: CASSPWTGREGQPQHF.

V is TRBV6-1 and J is TRBJ1-4; 9 nucleotides align to TRBD1. CDR1 and CDR2 (germline): MNHNS, SASEGT. The length of the CDR3 is 14 residues. Losses at the gene ends were 9 bases for V and 5 bases for J; bases not matched to a gene: 7. CDR3 sequence reads: CASYGTGRNEKLFF. CDR3 DNA sequence: TGTGCCAGTTACGGGACAGGGAGGAATGAAAAACTGTTTTTT.

The chain joins TRBV6-1 to TRBJ1-3; TRBD1 is a possible D gene (5 bases). V was shortened by 0 bases and J by 4 bases, with 10 bases between the two germline ends. There are 15 residues in the CDR3. Looked up from germline, CDR1 is MNHNS and CDR2 is SASEGT. CDR3 in DNA: TGTGCCAGCAGTGAAGCGAACAGGCTGGGAAACACCATATATTTT. This codes for CASSEANRLGNTIYF.

The chain recombines TRBV7-9 with TRBJ1-2, with 8 bases lining up with TRBD1. The CDR3 has 14 residues. V was pared by 5 bases and J by 6 bases, with 8 bases of the junction left unmatched. Germline V gene lookup returns CDR1 SEHNR and CDR2 FQNEAQ (reference sequence). As DNA, the CDR3 is TGTGCCAGCAGCCGTTTTGGGGACAGGCATGGCTACACCTTC. Translating gives CASSRFGDRHGYTF.

This sequence joins TRBV7-9 and TRBJ2-1; 11 bases line up with TRBD2. The CDR3 sequence is 15 residues long. V gave up 5 bases and J gave up 6 bases; unmatched junction bases: 6. From germline, CDR1 is SEHNR and CDR2 FQNEAQ (reference sequence). CDR3 in amino acids: CASSVSGRASNEQFF. The CDR3 DNA follows: TGTGCCAGCAGCGTTAGCGGGAGGGCCTCCAATGAGCAGTTCTTC.

V usage is TRBV7-8 and J usage is TRBJ2-3; 9 bases line up with TRBD2. Germline lookup yields CDR1 SGHVS and CDR2 FQNEAQ. The CDR3 is made up of 16 amino acids. V lost 5 bases to trimming and J lost 1 base; unmatched junction nucleotides: 7. CDR3 loop: CASSTTSGWGTDTQYF. The CDR3 DNA follows: TGTGCCAGCAGCACGACTAGCGGATGGGGCACAGATACGCAGTATTTT.

This chain connects TRBV5-1 to TRBJ2-2; D possibly corresponds to TRBD1 (5 bases). Germline V gene data show CDR1 as SGHRS and CDR2 as YFSETQ. The V end was cut by 2 bases, the J end by 4 bases, with 9 bases between. The CDR3 length is 14 residues. The CDR3 DNA is TGCGCCAGCAGCTTCGACAGTAGCACCGGGGAGCTGTTTTTT. It translates to CASSFDSSTGELFF. Full variable domain (missing parts from reference TRBV5-1 and TRBJ2-2): KAGVTQTPRYLIKTRGQQVTLSCSPISGHRSVSWYQQTPGQGLQFLFEYFSETQRNKGNFPGRFSGRQFSNSRSEMNVSTLELGDSALYLCASSFDSSTGELFFGEGSRLTVL.

The chain has TRBV30 and TRBJ1-1; D possibly corresponds to TRBD1 (5 bases). The V gene's germline CDR1 is GTSNPN and CDR2 SVGIG (reference sequence). The CDR3 is made up of 12 amino acids. The V gene lost 2 bases and the J gene lost 11 bases, with 15 bases spanning the gap. The chain's CDR3 is CAWSPLGGSAFF. In nucleotides, the CDR3 is TGTGCCTGGAGTCCGCTTGGGGGTAGCGCTTTCTTT.

In nucleotides, the CDR3 is TGTGCCACCAGCAGAAATTCCCGGACAGTGAACACTGAAGCTTTCTTT. Protein product: CATSRNSRTVNTEAFF. V is TRBV15 and J is TRBJ1-1; D perhaps matches TRBD1 (6 bases). The V and J ends lost 2 bases and 0 bases respectively, with 13 bases between them. The CDR3 is made up of 16 amino acids. CDR1 and CDR2 (germline): LNHNV, YYDKDF (reference sequence).